This entry lists 24 T cell receptor beta chains sequenced from one sample in a study of Ad26.COV2.S vaccination and SARS-CoV-2 variants (dated by TCRdb to the early 2020s). The library relied on the immunoSEQ multiplex PCR assay. TCRdb holds this immuneACCESS table with in-frame rearrangements only. Some clones are missing; in checked studies, unresolved V genes explain under half, and the rest has no known cause. For this sample the table gives a few hundred thousand clones, of which around 86% were detected only once. Together, the top ten hold 3.4% of the sample. The sample's treatment or condition, from its label and the paper: roughly 20 received Ad26.COV2.S at low or high dose, single or two shots; 5 received placebo; per-sample allocation not given. For vaccine and placebo recipients, the sequenced repertoires came from samples collected on day 63 after the first injection. The sample was peripheral blood, taken in a trial of Ad26.COV2.S vaccine versus placebo. The receptors stem from a person aged 18-65 years who received the Ad26.COV2.S COVID-19 vaccine or a placebo.

The chain is built from TRBV5-1 and TRBJ1-1; tentative D call: TRBD1 (5 bases). Germline V lookup: CDR1 SGHRS, CDR2 YFSETQ. V lost 4 bases and J lost 1, with 14 bases in between. The length of the CDR3 is 15 residues. CDR3 residues: CASSGGGTPNTEAFF. In DNA form, the CDR3 reads TGCGCCAGCAGCGGCGGTGGGACTCCGAACACTGAAGCTTTCTTT.

V usage is TRBV4-3 and J usage is TRBJ2-7, with 7 bases matching TRBD1. Trimming cost V 3 bases and J 3 bases; bases outside gene matches: 5. Germline CDR1 LGHNA, CDR2 YSLEER. The CDR3 extends over 14 amino acids. In DNA form, the CDR3 reads TGCGCCAGCAGCCACCAGACAGGGAACTACGAGCAGTACTTC. This sequence encodes CASSHQTGNYEQYF.

This clone has a single count. The chain is built from TRBV20-1 and TRBJ2-3; D unclear. The CDR3 has 12 amino acids. Germline V lookup: CDR1 DFQATT, CDR2 SNEGSKA (reference sequence). V lost 3 bases, J lost 7 bases, and 11 bases lay in between. The CDR3 here is CSASETPHTQYF. CDR3 bases: TGCAGTGCTAGTGAGACCCCCCATACGCAGTATTTT.

CDR3 bases: TGCGCCAGCAGCCAAGGCCCTCTTACGGATTCACCCCTCCACTTT. Residues: CASSQGPLTDSPLHF. The rearrangement links TRBV4-1 to TRBJ1-6; D is ambiguous. Per germline, CDR1 MGHRA and CDR2 YSYEKL. V lost 1 base and J 8 bases, leaving 12 bases between the germline ends. The CDR3 is made up of 15 amino acids.

The chain recombines TRBV19 with TRBJ2-1; 13 bases agree with TRBD2. The CDR3 has 13 amino acids. The V gene's germline CDR1 is LNHDA and CDR2 SQIVND (reference sequence). The V segment lost 5 bases and the J segment 11 bases; nucleotides outside the gene matches: 3. The CDR3 here is CASSGTSGVKQFF. The CDR3 nucleotides are TGTGCCAGTAGTGGGACTAGCGGGGTCAAGCAGTTCTTC.

V usage is TRBV5-4 and J usage is TRBJ2-5, with D possibly matching TRBD2 (6 bases). Germline values: CDR1 SGHNT, CDR2 YYREEE (reference sequence). V lost 4 bases, J lost 5 bases, and 18 bases lay in between. This CDR3 has 15 amino acids. Written as DNA, the CDR3 is TGTGCCAGCAGCGAGACAGCGGGCCAAGGGGAGACCCAGTACTTC. Translation gives CASSETAGQGETQYF.

CDR3 in DNA: TGTGCCAGCAAGTTTCCCAAAATTGACAGGGTGGCCTACGAGCAGTACTTC. Its translation: CASKFPKIDRVAYEQYF. The chain couples TRBV27 to TRBJ2-7; 7 bases line up with TRBD1. This CDR3 spans 17 amino acids. The trim removed 7 bases at V and 2 bases at J, leaving 17 bases unmatched. Germline CDR1 reads MNHEY; CDR2 reads SMNVEV (reference sequence).

V usage is TRBV5-4 and J usage is TRBJ1-1; a weak D match, TRBD1 (5 bases). The CDR3 is made up of 15 amino acids. Germline-derived CDR1 and CDR2 are SGHNT and YYREEE (reference sequence). Trimming pared 3 bases from V and 1 base from J, leaving 13 bases between. CDR3 loop: CASSSWWGQNTEAFF. Here the CDR3 DNA reads TGTGCCAGCAGCTCGTGGTGGGGCCAGAACACTGAAGCTTTCTTT.

The J gene is TRBJ1-3, the V gene TRBV4-3, with D tentatively TRBD1 (5 bases). The V and J ends lost 4 bases and 4 bases respectively, with 14 bases between them. This CDR3 spans 15 amino acids. Germline CDR1 and CDR2: LGHNA and YSLEER. The CDR3 nucleotides read TGCGCCAGCAGCCTTTCCAGGGTTGGCGGAAACACCATATATTTT. This encodes CASSLSRVGGNTIYF.

The chain carries TRBV18 and TRBJ1-3, with D tentatively TRBD1 (6 bases). Trimming took 4 bases from V and 0 from J, leaving 13 bases between them. The CDR3 consists of 16 residues. Germline V gene sequence: CDR1 KGHSH, CDR2 LQKENI. Here the CDR3 reads CASSLSGARSGNTIYF. The CDR3 nucleotides are TGTGCCAGCTCACTCTCAGGGGCCCGCTCTGGAAACACCATATATTTT.

This chain links TRBV19 with TRBJ2-5, with 7 bases fitting TRBD1. J lost 1 base, V lost 5 bases, and 4 bases had no gene match. In germline, CDR1 is LNHDA, CDR2 SQIVND (reference sequence). The CDR3 has 14 amino acids. CDR3 bases: TGTGCCAGTAGTTTTACAGGGGCCCAAGAGACCCAGTACTTC. It is translated as CASSFTGAQETQYF. The whole variable domain, remainder taken from reference TRBV19 and TRBJ2-5, is DGGITQSPKYLFRKEGQNVTLSCEQNLNHDAMYWYRQDPGQGLRLIYYSQIVNDFQKGDIAEGYSVSREKKESFPLTVTSAQKNPTAFYLCASSFTGAQETQYFGPGTRLLVL.

This chain uses TRBV14 with TRBJ2-5, with TRBD1 matching over 7 bases. The CDR3 length is 15 residues. Germline CDR1 SGHDN, CDR2 FVKESK. The J segment lost 7 bases and the V segment lost 2 bases, leaving 10 bases of the junction unmatched. The chain's CDR3 is CASSQLDRSRGTQYF. CDR3 bases: TGTGCCAGCAGCCAACTGGACAGGAGTCGAGGGACCCAGTACTTC.

This chain joins TRBV29-1 and TRBJ1-2; possible D gene TRBD1, 5 bases. This CDR3 has 11 amino acids. V shed 4 bases and J shed 8 bases, with 11 bases lying between them. Per the germline V gene, CDR1 is SQVTM and CDR2 is ANQGSEA. CDR3 region: CSVVTGRGYTF. The CDR3 coding sequence is TGCAGCGTTGTCACGGGACGCGGCTACACCTTC.

This clone was seen a single time. The V gene is TRBV9, the J gene TRBJ2-3; a weak D match, TRBD2 (7 bases). Germline V gene data show CDR1 as SGDLS and CDR2 as YYNGEE. The V gene lost 2 bases and the J gene lost 2 bases, with 15 bases spanning the gap. This CDR3 region has 16 residues. CDR3 loop: CASSVGWGGYTDTQYF. Written as DNA, the CDR3 is TGTGCCAGCAGCGTTGGGTGGGGGGGCTACACAGATACGCAGTATTTT. Drawing the rest from reference TRBV9 and TRBJ2-3, the complete variable domain is DSGVTQTPKHLITATGQRVTLRCSPRSGDLSVYWYQQSLDQGLQFLIQYYNGEERAKGNILERFSAQQFPDLHSELNLSSLELGDSALYFCASSVGWGGYTDTQYFGPGTRLTVL.

V gene TRBV6-2 or TRBV6-3 combines with J gene TRBJ1-6, with 10 bases aligning to TRBD1. The CDR3 loop spans 15 amino acids. J gave up 8 bases and V 5 bases, and 6 bases lay outside the gene matches. Germline CDR1 is MNHEY and CDR2 is SVGEGT. CDR3 in DNA: TGTGCCAGCAGTCCCCGGGACAGGGGTGATTCACCCCTCCACTTT. This encodes CASSPRDRGDSPLHF.

The chain is built from TRBV7-2 and TRBJ2-2, with 10 bases aligning to TRBD2. The germline V gene encodes CDR1 SGHTA and CDR2 FQGNSA. J lost 7 bases, V lost 5 bases, and 10 bases had no gene match. The CDR3 covers 16 residues. CDR3 loop: CASSPIAGGRLGELFF. The CDR3 nucleotides read TGTGCCAGCAGCCCCATAGCGGGGGGCCGCCTCGGGGAGCTGTTTTTT.

The chain recombines TRBV5-1 with TRBJ2-5; D gene uncertain. Between the trimmed V and J ends, which lost 5 bases and 2 bases, there was a span of 10 bases. CDR1 is SGHRS and CDR2 is YFSETQ in the germline V gene. This CDR3 has 13 amino acids. The CDR3 DNA reads TGCGCCAGCAGATTTAACAGACAAGAGACCCAGTACTTC. Translating gives CASRFNRQETQYF.

This clone was seen ten or more times. The rearrangement links TRBV3-1 (or the pseudogene TRBV3-2) to TRBJ2-2, with TRBD1 matching over 10 bases. Looked up from germline, CDR1 is LGHDT and CDR2 is YNNKEL (reference sequence). J was trimmed by 6 bases and V by 4 bases; bases with no gene match: 8. The CDR3 has 16 amino acids. CDR3 bases: TGTGCCAGCAGCCCTCCGGGACAGGGGAGATCCGGGGAGCTGTTTTTT. This codes for CASSPPGQGRSGELFF.

V usage is TRBV29-1 and J usage is TRBJ1-2; D perhaps matches TRBD1 (5 bases). Trimming removed 6 bases from V and 4 bases from J, with 15 bases in between. The CDR3 consists of 13 residues. Per the germline V gene, CDR1 is SQVTM and CDR2 is ANQGSEA. DNA of the CDR3: TGCAGCGTCGACCAGGGAGCGGGCTATGGCTACACCTTC. Translated: CSVDQGAGYGYTF.

The chain uses TRBV2 and TRBJ2-3; 7 nucleotides match TRBD2. The CDR3 runs 14 residues. Germline V gene data show CDR1 as SNHLY and CDR2 as FYNNEI. Trimming took 8 bases from V and 2 from J; bases not matched to a gene: 7. The CDR3 protein is CASGTTINTDTQYF. CDR3 coding DNA: TGTGCCAGCGGGACTACAATTAACACAGATACGCAGTATTTT. The variable domain in full, completed from reference TRBV2 and TRBJ2-3, reads EPEVTQTPSHQVTQMGQEVILRCVPISNHLYFYWYRQILGQKVEFLVSFYNNEISEKSEIFDDQFSVERPDGSNFTLKIRSTKLEDSAMYFCASGTTINTDTQYFGPGTRLTVL.

CDR3 sequence reads: CASSGTQDYGYTF. The CDR3 coding sequence is TGTGCCAGCAGTGGGACACAAGATTATGGCTACACCTTC. The chain employs TRBV2 and TRBJ1-2, with a weak D call TRBD1 (5 bases). This CDR3 contains 13 residues. The germline gives CDR1 SNHLY, CDR2 FYNNEI. V was pared by 4 bases and J by 5 bases, with 11 bases between.

This chain joins TRBV10-3 and TRBJ1-6; tentative D call: TRBD1 (6 bases). The V end lost 7 bases, the J end lost 10 bases, and 20 bases lay between the germline ends. Germline V gives CDR1 ENHRY, CDR2 SYGVKD. This CDR3 region has 15 residues. CDR3 amino acids: CAITNGRGQESPLHF. The CDR3 DNA follows: TGTGCCATCACAAATGGCAGGGGCCAGGAGTCACCCCTCCACTTT.

This rearrangement joins TRBV20-1 to TRBJ2-1, with a weak D call TRBD1 (5 bases). The CDR3 runs 15 residues. The ends were cut back, 3 bases at V and 4 bases at J, with 16 bases in the middle. CDR1 is DFQATT, CDR2 SNEGSKA, per germline (reference sequence). The CDR3 reads CSASPRQKTYNEQFF. CDR3 nucleotides: TGCAGTGCTAGTCCAAGACAGAAAACATACAATGAGCAGTTCTTC.

The rearrangement uses TRBV20-1 and TRBJ2-7; 10 bases line up with TRBD1. Germline loops: CDR1 DFQATT, CDR2 SNEGSKA (reference sequence). The CDR3 sequence is 15 residues long. V was clipped by 3 bases and J by 2 bases; unmatched bases: 7. This CDR3 reads CSASDRDRGPYEQYF. CDR3 nucleotide sequence: TGCAGTGCTAGTGACCGGGACAGGGGCCCCTACGAGCAGTACTTC.